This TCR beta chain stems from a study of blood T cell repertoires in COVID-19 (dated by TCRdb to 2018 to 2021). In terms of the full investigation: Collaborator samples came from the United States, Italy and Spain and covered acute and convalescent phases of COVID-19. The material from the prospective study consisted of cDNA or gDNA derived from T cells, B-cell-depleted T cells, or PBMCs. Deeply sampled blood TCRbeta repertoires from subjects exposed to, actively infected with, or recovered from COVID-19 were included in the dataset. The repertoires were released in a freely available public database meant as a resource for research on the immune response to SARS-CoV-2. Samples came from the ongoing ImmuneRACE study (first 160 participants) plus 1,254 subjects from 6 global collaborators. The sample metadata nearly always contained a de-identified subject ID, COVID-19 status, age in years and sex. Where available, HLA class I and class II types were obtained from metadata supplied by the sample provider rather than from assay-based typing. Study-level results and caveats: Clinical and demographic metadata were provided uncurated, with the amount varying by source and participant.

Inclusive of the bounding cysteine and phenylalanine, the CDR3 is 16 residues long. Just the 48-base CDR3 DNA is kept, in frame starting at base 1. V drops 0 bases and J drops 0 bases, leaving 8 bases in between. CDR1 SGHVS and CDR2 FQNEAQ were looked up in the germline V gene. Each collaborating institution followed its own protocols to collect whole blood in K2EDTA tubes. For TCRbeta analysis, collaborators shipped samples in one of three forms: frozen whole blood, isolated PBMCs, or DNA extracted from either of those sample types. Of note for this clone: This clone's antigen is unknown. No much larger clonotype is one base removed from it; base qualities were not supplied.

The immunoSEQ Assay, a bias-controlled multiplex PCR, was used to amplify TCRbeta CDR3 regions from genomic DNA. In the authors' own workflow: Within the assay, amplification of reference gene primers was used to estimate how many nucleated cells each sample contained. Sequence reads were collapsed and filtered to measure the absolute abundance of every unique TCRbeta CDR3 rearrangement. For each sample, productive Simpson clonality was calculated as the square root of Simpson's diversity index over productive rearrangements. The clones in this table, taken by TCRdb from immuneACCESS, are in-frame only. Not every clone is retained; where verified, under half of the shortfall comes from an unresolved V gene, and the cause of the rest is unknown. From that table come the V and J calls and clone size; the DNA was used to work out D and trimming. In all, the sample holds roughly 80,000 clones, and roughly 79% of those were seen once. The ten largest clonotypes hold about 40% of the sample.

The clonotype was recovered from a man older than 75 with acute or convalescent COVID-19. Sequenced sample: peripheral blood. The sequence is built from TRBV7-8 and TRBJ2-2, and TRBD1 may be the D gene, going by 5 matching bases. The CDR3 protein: CASSLAGAANTGELFF. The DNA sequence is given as TGTGCCAGCAGCTTAGCTGGGGCCGCGAACACCGGGGAGCTGTTTTTT. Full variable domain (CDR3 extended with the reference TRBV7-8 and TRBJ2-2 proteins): GAGVSQSPRYKVAKRGQDVALRCDPISGHVSLFWYQQALGQGPEFLTYFQNEAQLDKSGLPSDRFFAERPEGSVSTLKIQRTQQEDSAVYLCASSLAGAANTGELFFGEGSRLTVL.